Presented here are 20 T cell receptor beta chains from one specimen sequenced in a study of T cell responses to AZD1222 COVID-19 vaccine. Data came from immunoSEQ multiplex PCR; TCRdb stores just in-frame clones and leaves some out. The table has some 190,000 clones, about 92% seen once. Here the sequenced sample was peripheral blood, taken on day 0 of AZD1222 vaccination. The receptors originated from an adult in good health.

This clone was seen once. The chain combines TRBV19 with TRBJ2-7; 7 nucleotides line up with TRBD1. Germline-derived CDR1 and CDR2 are LNHDA and SQIVND (reference sequence). The ends lost 1 base at V and 5 bases at J; junction bases unmatched: 5. CDR3 length: 14 amino acids. CDR3 nucleotide sequence: TGTGCCAGTAGTATAGGAGCCAGGGGGAACGAGCAGTACTTC. It encodes CASSIGARGNEQYF.

V usage is TRBV24-1 and J usage is TRBJ1-5; D is uncertain. The germline CDR1 and CDR2 sequences are KGHDR and SFDVKD. Trimming removed 3 bases from V and 4 bases from J, with 18 bases in between. The CDR3 runs 17 residues. CDR3 DNA: TGTGCCACCAGTGATGGTCGTCCCACAAGGCTGAATCAGCCCCAGCATTTT. Encoded protein: CATSDGRPTRLNQPQHF.

The rearrangement joins TRBV7-9 to TRBJ1-4; no clear D gene. The germline V and J ends were trimmed by 5 bases and 2 bases, with 6 bases remaining between them. Per the germline V gene, CDR1 is SEHNR and CDR2 is FQNEAQ (reference sequence). There are 13 residues in the CDR3. CDR3 in DNA: TGTGCCAGCAGCCCCGGGACTAATGAAAAACTGTTTTTT. Protein sequence: CASSPGTNEKLFF.

This chain connects TRBV5-1 to TRBJ2-2; 9 bases agree with TRBD1. V was clipped by 3 bases and J by 4 bases; unmatched bases: 4. Per the germline V gene, CDR1 is SGHRS and CDR2 is YFSETQ. The CDR3 extends over 15 amino acids. DNA of the CDR3: TGCGCCAGCAGCTCCGGGACAGGGACCACCGGGGAGCTGTTTTTT. Protein sequence: CASSSGTGTTGELFF. The variable domain in full, completed from reference TRBV5-1 and TRBJ2-2, reads KAGVTQTPRYLIKTRGQQVTLSCSPISGHRSVSWYQQTPGQGLQFLFEYFSETQRNKGNFPGRFSGRQFSNSRSEMNVSTLELGDSALYLCASSSGTGTTGELFFGEGSRLTVL.

The chain employs TRBV7-8 and TRBJ1-2; TRBD1 is a possible D gene (5 bases). CDR1 and CDR2 (germline): SGHVS, FQNEAQ. Trimming removed 5 bases from V and 3 bases from J, with 19 bases in between. The CDR3 runs to 16 residues. The chain's CDR3 is CASSTTYGREDYGYTF. The CDR3, as DNA: TGTGCCAGCAGCACGACCTACGGCAGGGAGGACTATGGCTACACCTTC.

The CDR3 nucleotides are TGTGCCAGCTCAAGCCTGCCAGGGGGAGTTTCTAATTCACCCCTCCACTTT. Translating gives CASSSLPGGVSNSPLHF. The chain recombines TRBV7-2 with TRBJ1-6; 7 nucleotides align to TRBD1. J lost 6 bases, V lost 8 bases, and 16 bases had no gene match. The CDR3 length is 17 residues. In germline, CDR1 is SGHTA, CDR2 FQGNSA.

V gene TRBV19 combines with J gene TRBJ1-2; possible D gene TRBD1, 6 bases. The CDR3 is made up of 15 amino acids. Germline lookup yields CDR1 LNHDA and CDR2 SQIVND (reference sequence). With 1 base removed from V and 0 bases from J, the gap between germline ends came to 9 bases. CDR3 coding DNA: TGTGCCAGTAGTATAGTGACAGGTTCTAACTATGGCTACACCTTC. Its protein is CASSIVTGSNYGYTF.

This clone was seen a few times. V is TRBV14 and J is TRBJ1-2; the match to TRBD1 covers 8 bases. J was trimmed by 4 bases and V by 4 bases; bases with no gene match: 5. The CDR3 is made up of 14 amino acids. CDR1 SGHDN and CDR2 FVKESK come from the germline V gene. CDR3 loop: CASSPQGVGYGYTF. The CDR3 DNA reads TGTGCCAGCAGCCCACAGGGGGTCGGCTATGGCTACACCTTC.

This clone has a single count. The chain recombines TRBV5-5 with TRBJ1-1; a possible D gene is TRBD1 (5 bases). CDR1 SGHKS and CDR2 YYEKEE come from the germline V gene (reference sequence). The CDR3 is made up of 14 amino acids. V was shortened by 4 bases and J by 0 bases, with 10 bases between the two germline ends. Written as DNA, the CDR3 is TGTGCCAGCAGCACGGGGCCTATGAACACTGAAGCTTTCTTT. This gives the protein CASSTGPMNTEAFF.

The gene calls are TRBV4-3 and TRBJ2-2; D possibly uses TRBD1 or TRBD2 (5 bases each). Deletions cut 1 base from V and 4 bases from J, with 16 bases between. The CDR3 consists of 17 residues. The V gene's germline CDR1 is LGHNA and CDR2 YSLEER. The CDR3 region has the DNA TGCGCCAGCAGCCAAGGAGAGGGCAGGGCGGCCACCGGGGAGCTGTTTTTT. Encoded protein: CASSQGEGRAATGELFF.

The chain couples TRBV3-1 (or the pseudogene TRBV3-2) to TRBJ2-1; 8 bases agree with TRBD2. Germline loops: CDR1 LGHDT, CDR2 YNNKEL (reference sequence). J gave up 5 bases and V 4 bases, and 10 bases lay outside the gene matches. This CDR3 region has 16 residues. The CDR3 sequence is CASSLPAGGLDNEQFF. As DNA, the CDR3 is TGTGCCAGCAGCCTCCCGGCGGGGGGCTTGGACAATGAGCAGTTCTTC.

The genes are TRBV6-5 and TRBJ1-2; D not resolved. The CDR3 consists of 14 residues. Germline V gene sequence: CDR1 MNHEY, CDR2 SVGAGI. Trimming removed 6 bases from V and 0 bases from J, with 11 bases in between. CDR3 DNA: TGTGCCAGCAGCCCCTCGGCAACTAACTATGGCTACACCTTC. This codes for CASSPSATNYGYTF.

This clone is a singleton in its sample. This rearrangement joins TRBV13 to TRBJ2-1; D gene ambiguous. Trimming stripped 4 bases from V and 0 bases from J, with 19 bases between. Germline-derived CDR1 and CDR2 are PRHDT and FYEKMQ (reference sequence). The CDR3 is 18 amino acids. The CDR3 coding sequence is TGTGCCAGCAGCTCCCCCTCCAACCCTACAGCCTCCTACAATGAGCAGTTCTTC. It specifies CASSSPSNPTASYNEQFF.

DNA of the CDR3: TGTGCCAGCAGCGCGTCCCTACTCGTTAATGAGCAGTTCTTC. Translating it yields CASSASLLVNEQFF. The V gene is TRBV5-6, the J gene TRBJ2-1; D is unresolved. The CDR3 sequence is 14 residues long. The V end lost 4 bases, the J end lost 7 bases, and 15 bases lay between the germline ends. The V gene's germline CDR1 is SGHDT and CDR2 YYEEEE.

The chain uses TRBV9 and TRBJ1-6; perhaps TRBD1 as D (6 bases). The V end lost 7 bases, the J end lost 7 bases, and 12 bases lay between the germline ends. The germline CDR1 and CDR2 sequences are SGDLS and YYNGEE. The CDR3 loop spans 13 amino acids. The CDR3: CASGGGGNSPLHF. As DNA, the CDR3 is TGTGCCAGCGGCGGGGGGGGCAATTCACCCCTCCACTTT. The variable domain in full, with the rest retrieved from reference TRBV9 and TRBJ1-6, is DSGVTQTPKHLITATGQRVTLRCSPRSGDLSVYWYQQSLDQGLQFLIQYYNGEERAKGNILERFSAQQFPDLHSELNLSSLELGDSALYFCASGGGGNSPLHFGNGTRLTVT.

The chain links TRBV19 to TRBJ1-1; no firm D call. The CDR3 consists of 12 residues. The V end lost 6 bases, the J end lost 1 base, and 6 bases lay between the germline ends. Germline assignment: CDR1 LNHDA and CDR2 SQIVND (reference sequence). The CDR3: CASSPGNTEAFF. The CDR3 coding sequence is TGTGCCAGTAGCCCGGGGAACACTGAAGCTTTCTTT.

The chain combines TRBV7-8 with TRBJ1-5; D gene unclear. CDR1 is SGHVS, CDR2 FQNEAQ, per germline. The CDR3 has 13 residues. V was trimmed by 0 bases and J by 7 bases, leaving 7 bases between them. CDR3 coding DNA: TGTGCCAGCAGCTTAGCCCTTAACCAGCCCCAGCATTTT. This sequence encodes CASSLALNQPQHF.

This clone was detected only once. The chain carries TRBV7-2 and TRBJ1-1; D is unresolved. CDR1 and CDR2 (germline): SGHTA, FQGNSA. The V end lost 3 bases, the J end lost 0 bases, and 5 bases lay between the germline ends. This CDR3 spans 13 amino acids. DNA of the CDR3: TGTGCCAGCAGCTTCCGGATGAACACTGAAGCTTTCTTT. This sequence encodes CASSFRMNTEAFF.

The genes are TRBV2 and TRBJ1-1; D is perhaps TRBD1 (6 bases). Germline-derived CDR1 and CDR2 are SNHLY and FYNNEI. V was pared by 7 bases and J by 8 bases, with 14 bases between. This CDR3 has 12 residues. CDR3 bases: TGTGCCAGCACCGACGACAGGTCGGAAGCTTTCTTT. Translation: CASTDDRSEAFF.

The chain has TRBV11-2 and TRBJ1-4; TRBD1 matches at 7 bases. J lost 7 bases, V lost 3 bases, and 5 bases had no gene match. Looked up from germline, CDR1 is SGHAT and CDR2 is FQNNGV. The CDR3 consists of 14 residues. CDR3 amino acids: CASSFGRGTEKLFF. CDR3 in DNA: TGTGCCAGCAGCTTTGGCAGGGGGACTGAAAAACTGTTTTTT. The full variable domain, its missing parts supplied by reference TRBV11-2 and TRBJ1-4, is EAGVAQSPRYKIIEKRQSVAFWCNPISGHATLYWYQQILGQGPKLLIQFQNNGVVDDSQLPKDRFSAERLKGVDSTLKIQPAKLEDSAVYLCASSFGRGTEKLFFGSGTQLSVL.